This T cell receptor (beta chain) was identified in a study of blood T cell repertoires in COVID-19. Study overall: From T cells, B-cell-depleted T cells, or PBMCs came the material, which was cDNA or gDNA.

This CDR3 contains 13 residues. Germline CDR1 and CDR2: SGHTS and YDEGEE. V was pared by 3 bases and J by 2 bases, with 7 bases between. Original data processing: Quantification of nucleated cells was approximated via reference gene primer amplification. Sequencing was performed with immunoSEQ multiplex PCR; in TCRdb, only in-frame clones are kept and a portion is missing. V and J calls and clone size follow that table, whereas D and trimming were derived from the DNA. The sample has about 260,000 clones; around nine tenths are singletons. The clonotype was recovered from a man aged 40-55 years who had recovered from COVID-19. The material sequenced was peripheral blood. The chain has TRBV5-8 and TRBJ2-3, with D hard to call. DNA of the CDR3: TGTGCCAGCAGCTCCCGACACACAGATACGCAGTATTTT. Its translation is CASSSRHTDTQYF.